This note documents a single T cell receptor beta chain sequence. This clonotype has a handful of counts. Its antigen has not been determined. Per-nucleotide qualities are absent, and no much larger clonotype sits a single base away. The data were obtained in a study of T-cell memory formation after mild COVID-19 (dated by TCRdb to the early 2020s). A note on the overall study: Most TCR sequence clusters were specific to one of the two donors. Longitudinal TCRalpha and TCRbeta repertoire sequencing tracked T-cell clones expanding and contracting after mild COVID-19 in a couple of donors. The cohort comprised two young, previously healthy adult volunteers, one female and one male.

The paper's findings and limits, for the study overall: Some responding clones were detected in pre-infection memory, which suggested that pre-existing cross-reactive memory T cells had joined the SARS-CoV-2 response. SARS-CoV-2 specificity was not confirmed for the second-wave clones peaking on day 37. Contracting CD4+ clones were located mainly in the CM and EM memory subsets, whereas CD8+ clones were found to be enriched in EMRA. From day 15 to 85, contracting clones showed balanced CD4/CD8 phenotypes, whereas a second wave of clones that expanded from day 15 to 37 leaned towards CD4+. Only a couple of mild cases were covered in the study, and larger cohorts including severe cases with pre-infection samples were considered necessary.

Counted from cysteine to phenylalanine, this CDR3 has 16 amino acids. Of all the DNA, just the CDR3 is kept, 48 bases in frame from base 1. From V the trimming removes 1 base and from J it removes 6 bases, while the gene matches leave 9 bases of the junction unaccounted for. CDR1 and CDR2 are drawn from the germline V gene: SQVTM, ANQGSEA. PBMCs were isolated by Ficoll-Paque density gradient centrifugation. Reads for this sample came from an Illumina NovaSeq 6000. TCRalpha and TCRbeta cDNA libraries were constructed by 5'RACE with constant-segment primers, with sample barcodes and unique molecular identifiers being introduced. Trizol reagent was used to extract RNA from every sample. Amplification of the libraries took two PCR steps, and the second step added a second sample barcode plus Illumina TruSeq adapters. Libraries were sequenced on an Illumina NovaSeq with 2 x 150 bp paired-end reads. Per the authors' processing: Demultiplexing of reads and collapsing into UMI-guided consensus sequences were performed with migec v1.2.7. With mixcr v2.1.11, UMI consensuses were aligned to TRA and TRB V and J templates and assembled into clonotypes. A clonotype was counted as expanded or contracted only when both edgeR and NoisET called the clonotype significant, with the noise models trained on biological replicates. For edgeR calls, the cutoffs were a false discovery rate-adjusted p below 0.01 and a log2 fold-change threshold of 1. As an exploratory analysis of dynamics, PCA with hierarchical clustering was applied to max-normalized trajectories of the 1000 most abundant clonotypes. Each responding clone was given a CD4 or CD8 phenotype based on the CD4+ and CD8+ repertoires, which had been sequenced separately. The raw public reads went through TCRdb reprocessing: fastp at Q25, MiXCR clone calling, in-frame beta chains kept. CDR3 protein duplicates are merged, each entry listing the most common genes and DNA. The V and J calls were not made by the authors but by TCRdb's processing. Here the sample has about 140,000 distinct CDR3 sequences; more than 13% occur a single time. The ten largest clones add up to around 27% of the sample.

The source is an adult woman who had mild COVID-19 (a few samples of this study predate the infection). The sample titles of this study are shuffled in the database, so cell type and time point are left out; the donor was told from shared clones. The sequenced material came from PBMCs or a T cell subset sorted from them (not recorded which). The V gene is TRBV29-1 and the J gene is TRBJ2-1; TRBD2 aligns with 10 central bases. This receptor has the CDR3 CSVEGTSGRMTNEQFF. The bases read TGCAGCGTTGAAGGGACTAGCGGACGGATGACCAATGAGCAGTTCTTC.